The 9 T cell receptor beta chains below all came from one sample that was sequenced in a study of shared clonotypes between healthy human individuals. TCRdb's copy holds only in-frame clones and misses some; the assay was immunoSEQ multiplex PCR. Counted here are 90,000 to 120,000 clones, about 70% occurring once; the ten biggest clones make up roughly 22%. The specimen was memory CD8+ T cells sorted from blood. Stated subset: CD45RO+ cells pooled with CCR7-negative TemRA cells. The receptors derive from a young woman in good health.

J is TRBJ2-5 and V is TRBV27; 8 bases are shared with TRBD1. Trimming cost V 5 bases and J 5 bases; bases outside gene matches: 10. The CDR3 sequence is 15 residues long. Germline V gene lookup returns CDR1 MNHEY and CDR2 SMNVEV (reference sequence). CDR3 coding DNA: TGTGCCAGCAGTACGAGGACAGGGATTGATGAGACCCAGTACTTC. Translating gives CASSTRTGIDETQYF.

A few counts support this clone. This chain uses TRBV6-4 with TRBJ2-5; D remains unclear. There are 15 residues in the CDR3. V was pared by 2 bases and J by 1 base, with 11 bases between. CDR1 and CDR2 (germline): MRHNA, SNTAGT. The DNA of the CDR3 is TGTGCCAGCAGTGACACGGCAGAACCCCAAGAGACCCAGTACTTC. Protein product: CASSDTAEPQETQYF.

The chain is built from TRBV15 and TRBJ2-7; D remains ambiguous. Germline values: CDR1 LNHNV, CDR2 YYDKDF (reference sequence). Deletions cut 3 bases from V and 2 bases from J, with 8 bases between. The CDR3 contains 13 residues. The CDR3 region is CATSSRRAYEQYF. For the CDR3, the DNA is TGTGCCACCAGCAGTAGGAGAGCCTACGAGCAGTACTTC.

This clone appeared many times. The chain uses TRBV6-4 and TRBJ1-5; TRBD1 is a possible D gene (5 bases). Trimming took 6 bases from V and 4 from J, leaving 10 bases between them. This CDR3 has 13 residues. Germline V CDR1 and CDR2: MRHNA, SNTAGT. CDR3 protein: CASSETENQPQHF. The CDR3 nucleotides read TGTGCCAGCAGCGAGACAGAAAATCAGCCCCAGCATTTT.

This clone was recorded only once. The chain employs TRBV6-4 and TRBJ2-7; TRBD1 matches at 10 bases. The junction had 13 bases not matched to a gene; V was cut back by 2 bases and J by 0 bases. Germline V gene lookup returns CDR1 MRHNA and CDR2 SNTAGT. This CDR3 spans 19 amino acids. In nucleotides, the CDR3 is TGTGCCAGCAGTGACAGCGGGACAGGGGACGGTAGGAGCTCCTACGAGCAGTACTTC. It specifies CASSDSGTGDGRSSYEQYF.

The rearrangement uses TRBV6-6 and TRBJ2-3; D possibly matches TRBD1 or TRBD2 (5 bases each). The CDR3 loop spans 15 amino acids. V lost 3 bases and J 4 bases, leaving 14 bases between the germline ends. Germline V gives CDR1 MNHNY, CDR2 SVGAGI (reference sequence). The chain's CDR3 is CASSYGVGTPDTQYF. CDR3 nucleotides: TGTGCCAGCAGTTATGGGGTTGGGACCCCAGATACGCAGTATTTT.

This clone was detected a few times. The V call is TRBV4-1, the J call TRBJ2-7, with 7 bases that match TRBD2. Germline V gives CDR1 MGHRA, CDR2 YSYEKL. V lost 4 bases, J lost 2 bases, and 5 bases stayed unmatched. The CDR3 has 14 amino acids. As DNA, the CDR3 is TGCGCCAGCAGCCCGGGGGGAGTCACCTACGAGCAGTACTTC. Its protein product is CASSPGGVTYEQYF.

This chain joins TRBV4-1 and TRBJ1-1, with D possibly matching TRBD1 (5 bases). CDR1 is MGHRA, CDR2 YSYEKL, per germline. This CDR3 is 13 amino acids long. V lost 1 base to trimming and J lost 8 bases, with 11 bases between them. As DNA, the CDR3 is TGCGCCAGCAGCCAAGTTAACTCAGGGGAAGCTTTCTTT. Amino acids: CASSQVNSGEAFF.

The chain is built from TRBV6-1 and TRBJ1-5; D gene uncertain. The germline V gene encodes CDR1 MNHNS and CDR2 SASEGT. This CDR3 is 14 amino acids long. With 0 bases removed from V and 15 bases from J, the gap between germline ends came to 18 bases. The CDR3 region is CASSEAGISAPPHF. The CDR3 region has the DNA TGTGCCAGCAGTGAAGCCGGAATATCAGCCCCACCGCATTTT.